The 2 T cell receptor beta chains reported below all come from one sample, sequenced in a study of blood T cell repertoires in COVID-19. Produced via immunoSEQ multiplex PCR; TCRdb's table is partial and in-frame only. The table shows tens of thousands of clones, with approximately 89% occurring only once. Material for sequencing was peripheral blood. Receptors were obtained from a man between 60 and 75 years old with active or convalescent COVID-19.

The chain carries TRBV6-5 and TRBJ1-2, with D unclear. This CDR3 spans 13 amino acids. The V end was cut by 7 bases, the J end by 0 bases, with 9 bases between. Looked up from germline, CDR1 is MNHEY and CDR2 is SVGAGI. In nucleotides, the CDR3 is TGTGCCAGCACGAGAGAGGCTAACTATGGCTACACCTTC. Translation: CASTREANYGYTF.

CDR3 coding DNA: TGTGCCAGCAGCTTAATTGGGGGGGCAACAGATACGCAGTATTTT. Its protein product is CASSLIGGATDTQYF. J is TRBJ2-3 and V is TRBV5-5, with a weak D call TRBD2 (7 bases). The V end was cut by 2 bases, the J end by 3 bases, with 13 bases between. Germline V lookup: CDR1 SGHKS, CDR2 YYEKEE (reference sequence). This CDR3 comprises 15 residues.